The sequence of this T cell receptor beta chain was determined in a study of cytomegalovirus exposure and HLA in healthy donors. Whole-study findings and limits: The study recorded fewer than 200 TCR beta chains that were cytomegalovirus-associated. The authors later linked a missense DCLRE1C variant to TCR beta V- and J-gene trimming. Some segments of the V type, notably TRBV6-2 and TRBV6-3, were excluded as indistinguishable. Beyond CMV serostatus, there was no information to go on about immune exposure.

The PCR made use of 60 Vbeta and 13 Jbeta primers. Generated by immunoSEQ multiplex PCR, the TCRdb table keeps only in-frame clones and is missing some. The sample yields fewer than 140,000 clones, roughly 71% seen once. V shed 1 base and J 5 bases; nucleotides not matched to a gene: 9. CDR3 length: 16 amino acids. The V gene's germline CDR1 is SGHTA and CDR2 FQGNSA. Of note for this clone: Its antigen remains unidentified.

Sequencing was done on a sample of PBMCs. The rearrangement joins TRBV7-2 to TRBJ1-1; 8 nucleotides match TRBD1. This TCR came from a male donor in good health and CMV-seropositive. Here the CDR3 DNA reads TGTGCCAGCAGCTTAGGACAGGGGTCAGGTACGACTGAAGCTTTCTTT. Translating gives CASSLGQGSGTTEAFF.